This T cell receptor (beta chain) was sequenced in a study of blood T cell repertoires in COVID-19. On the study more broadly: From T cells, B-cell-depleted T cells, or PBMCs came the material, which was cDNA or gDNA.

Resolution of symptoms, clearance, or two negative PCRs was present in recovered Cohort 3 donors. Profiled with immunoSEQ multiplex PCR; TCRdb holds only in-frame clones, not every one. This table holds fewer than 200,000 clones, approximately 80% found once. Germline V lookup: CDR1 LGHNA, CDR2 YNFKEQ. The CDR3 sequence is 19 residues long. The ends lost 3 bases at V and 1 base at J; junction bases unmatched: 9. This clone was recorded once. Sample: PBMCs or T cells enriched from blood (not recorded which). The J gene is TRBJ2-3, the V gene TRBV4-2; 14 positions match TRBD2. The receptor was derived from a middle-aged man who had recovered from COVID-19. CDR3 coding DNA: TGTGCCAGCAGCCAGGGGACTAGCGGGGGTGGATCGGGCACAGATACGCAGTATTTT. Translated, it gives CASSQGTSGGGSGTDTQYF.